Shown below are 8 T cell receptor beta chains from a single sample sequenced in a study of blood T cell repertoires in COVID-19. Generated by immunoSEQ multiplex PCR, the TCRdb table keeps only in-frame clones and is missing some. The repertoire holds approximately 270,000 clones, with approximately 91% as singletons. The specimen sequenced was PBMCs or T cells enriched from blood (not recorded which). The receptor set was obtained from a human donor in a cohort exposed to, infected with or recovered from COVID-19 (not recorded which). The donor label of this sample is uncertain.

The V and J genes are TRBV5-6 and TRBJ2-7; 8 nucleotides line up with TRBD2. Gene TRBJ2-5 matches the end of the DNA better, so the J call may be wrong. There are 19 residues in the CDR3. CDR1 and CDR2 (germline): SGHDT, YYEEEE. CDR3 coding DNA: TGTGCCAGCATCACCTCCGGGGGGGCAAGGTTCTTGGACCAAGAGACCCAGTACTTC. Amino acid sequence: CASITSGGARFLDQETQYF.

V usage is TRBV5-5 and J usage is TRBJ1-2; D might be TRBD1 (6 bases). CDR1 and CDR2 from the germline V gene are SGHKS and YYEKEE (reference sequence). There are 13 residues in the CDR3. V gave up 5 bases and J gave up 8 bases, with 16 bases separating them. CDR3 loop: CASRNPGQYGYTF. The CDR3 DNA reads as TGTGCCAGCAGGAACCCGGGACAATACGGCTACACCTTC. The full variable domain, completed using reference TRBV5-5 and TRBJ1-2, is DAGVTQSPTHLIKTRGQQVTLRCSPISGHKSVSWYQQVLGQGPQFIFQYYEKEERGRGNFPDRFSARQFPNYSSELNVNALLLGDSALYLCASRNPGQYGYTFGSGTRLTVV.

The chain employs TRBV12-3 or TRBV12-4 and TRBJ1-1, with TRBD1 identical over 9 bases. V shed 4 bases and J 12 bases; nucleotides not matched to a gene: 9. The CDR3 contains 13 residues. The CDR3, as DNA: TGTGCCAGCAGTTGGACAGGGGCCCGCATGCCTTTCTTT. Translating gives CASSWTGARMPFF.

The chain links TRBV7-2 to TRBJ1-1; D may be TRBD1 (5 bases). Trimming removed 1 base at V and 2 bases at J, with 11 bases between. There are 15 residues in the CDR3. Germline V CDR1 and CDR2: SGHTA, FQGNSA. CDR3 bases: TGTGCCAGCAGCTTAGATGCCAGGGCTAACACTGAAGCTTTCTTT. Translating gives CASSLDARANTEAFF.

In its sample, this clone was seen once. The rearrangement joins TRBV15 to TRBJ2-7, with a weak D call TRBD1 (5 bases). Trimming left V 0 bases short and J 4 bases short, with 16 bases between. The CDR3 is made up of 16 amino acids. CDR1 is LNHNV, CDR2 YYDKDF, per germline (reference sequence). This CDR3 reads CATSRDREGQGYEQYF. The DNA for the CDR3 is TGTGCCACCAGCAGAGATAGGGAAGGGCAGGGATACGAGCAGTACTTC. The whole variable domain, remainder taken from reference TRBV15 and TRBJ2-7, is DAMVIQNPRYQVTQFGKPVTLSCSQTLNHNVMYWYQQKSSQAPKLLFHYYDKDFNNEADTPDNFQSRRPNTSFCFLDIRSPGLGDTAMYLCATSRDREGQGYEQYFGPGTRLTVT.

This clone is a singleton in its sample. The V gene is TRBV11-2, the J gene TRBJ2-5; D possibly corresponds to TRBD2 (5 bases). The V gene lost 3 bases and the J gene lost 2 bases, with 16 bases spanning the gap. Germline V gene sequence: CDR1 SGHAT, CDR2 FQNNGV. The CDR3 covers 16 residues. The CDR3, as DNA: TGTGCCAGCAGCTTGGGAAGAAAGCGGAATCAAGAGACCCAGTACTTC. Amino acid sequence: CASSLGRKRNQETQYF.

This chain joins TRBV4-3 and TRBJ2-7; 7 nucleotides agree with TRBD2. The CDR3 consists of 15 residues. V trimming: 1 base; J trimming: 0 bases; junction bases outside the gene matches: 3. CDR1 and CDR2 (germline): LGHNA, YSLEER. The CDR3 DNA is TGCGCCAGCAGCCAAGCCCAGCGGGGCTCCTACGAGCAGTACTTC. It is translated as CASSQAQRGSYEQYF.

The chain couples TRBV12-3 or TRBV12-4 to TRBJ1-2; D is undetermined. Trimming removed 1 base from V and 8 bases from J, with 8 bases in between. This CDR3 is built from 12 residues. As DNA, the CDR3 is TGTGCCAGCAGTTTAGGAGCGGGAGGCTACACCTTC. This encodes CASSLGAGGYTF.